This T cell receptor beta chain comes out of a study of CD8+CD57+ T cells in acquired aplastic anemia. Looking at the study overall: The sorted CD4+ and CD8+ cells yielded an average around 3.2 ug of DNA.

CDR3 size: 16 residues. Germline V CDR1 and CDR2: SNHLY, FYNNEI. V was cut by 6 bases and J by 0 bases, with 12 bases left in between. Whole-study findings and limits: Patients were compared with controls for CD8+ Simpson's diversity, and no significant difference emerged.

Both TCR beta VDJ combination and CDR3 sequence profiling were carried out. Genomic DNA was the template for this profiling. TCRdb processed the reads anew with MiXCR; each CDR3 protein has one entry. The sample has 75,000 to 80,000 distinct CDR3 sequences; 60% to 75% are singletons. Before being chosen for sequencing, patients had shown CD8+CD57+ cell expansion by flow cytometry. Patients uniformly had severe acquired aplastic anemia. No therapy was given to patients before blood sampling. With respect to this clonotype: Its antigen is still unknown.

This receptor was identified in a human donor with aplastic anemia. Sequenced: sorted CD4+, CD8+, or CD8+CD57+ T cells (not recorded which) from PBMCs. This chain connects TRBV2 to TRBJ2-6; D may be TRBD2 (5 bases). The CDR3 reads CASRRGRLSGANVLTF. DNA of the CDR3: TGTGCCAGCAGGAGAGGGCGTCTCTCTGGGGCCAACGTCCTGACTTTC.